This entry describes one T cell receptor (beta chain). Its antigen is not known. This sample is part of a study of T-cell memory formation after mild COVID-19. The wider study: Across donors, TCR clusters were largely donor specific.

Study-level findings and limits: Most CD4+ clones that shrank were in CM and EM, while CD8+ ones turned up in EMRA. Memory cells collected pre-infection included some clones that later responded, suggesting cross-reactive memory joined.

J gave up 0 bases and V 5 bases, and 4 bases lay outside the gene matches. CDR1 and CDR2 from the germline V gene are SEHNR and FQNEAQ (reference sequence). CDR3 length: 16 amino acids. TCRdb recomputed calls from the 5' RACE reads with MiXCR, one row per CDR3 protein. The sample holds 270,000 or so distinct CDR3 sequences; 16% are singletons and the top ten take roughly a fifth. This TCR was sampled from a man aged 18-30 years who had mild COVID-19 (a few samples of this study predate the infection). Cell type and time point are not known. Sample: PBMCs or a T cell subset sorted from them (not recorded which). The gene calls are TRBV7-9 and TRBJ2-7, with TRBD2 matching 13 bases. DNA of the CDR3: TGTGCCAGCAGCGGGGGACTAGCGGGGATCTCCTACGAGCAGTACTTC. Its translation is CASSGGLAGISYEQYF.